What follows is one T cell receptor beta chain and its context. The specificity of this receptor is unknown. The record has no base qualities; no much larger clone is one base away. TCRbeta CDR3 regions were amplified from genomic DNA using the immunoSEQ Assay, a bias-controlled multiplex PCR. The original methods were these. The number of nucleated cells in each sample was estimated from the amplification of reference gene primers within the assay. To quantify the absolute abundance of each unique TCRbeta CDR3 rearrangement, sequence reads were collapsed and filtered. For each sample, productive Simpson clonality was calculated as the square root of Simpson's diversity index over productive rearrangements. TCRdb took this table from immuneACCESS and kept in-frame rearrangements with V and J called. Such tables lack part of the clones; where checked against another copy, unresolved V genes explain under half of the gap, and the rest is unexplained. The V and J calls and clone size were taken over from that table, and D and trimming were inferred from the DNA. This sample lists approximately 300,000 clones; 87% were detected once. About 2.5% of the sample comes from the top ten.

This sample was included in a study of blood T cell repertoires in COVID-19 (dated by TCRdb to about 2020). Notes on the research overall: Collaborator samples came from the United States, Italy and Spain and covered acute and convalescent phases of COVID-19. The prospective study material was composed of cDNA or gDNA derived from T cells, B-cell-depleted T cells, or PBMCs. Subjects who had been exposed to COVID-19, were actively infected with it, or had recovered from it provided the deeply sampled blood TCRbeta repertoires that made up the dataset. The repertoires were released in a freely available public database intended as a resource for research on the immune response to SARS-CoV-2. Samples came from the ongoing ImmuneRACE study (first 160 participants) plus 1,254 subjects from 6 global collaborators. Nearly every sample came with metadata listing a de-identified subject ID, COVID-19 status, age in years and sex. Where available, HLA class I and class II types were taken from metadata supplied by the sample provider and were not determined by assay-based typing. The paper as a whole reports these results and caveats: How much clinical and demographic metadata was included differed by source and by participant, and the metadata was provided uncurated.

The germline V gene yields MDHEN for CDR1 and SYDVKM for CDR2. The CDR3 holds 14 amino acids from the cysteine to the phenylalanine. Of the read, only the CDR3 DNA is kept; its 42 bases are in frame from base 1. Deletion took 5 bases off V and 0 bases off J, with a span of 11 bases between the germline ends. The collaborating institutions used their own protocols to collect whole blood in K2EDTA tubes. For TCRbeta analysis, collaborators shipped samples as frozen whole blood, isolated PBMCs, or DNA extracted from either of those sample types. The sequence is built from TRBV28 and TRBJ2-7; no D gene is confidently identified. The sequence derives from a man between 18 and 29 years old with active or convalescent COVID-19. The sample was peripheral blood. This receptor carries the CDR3 CASSLPPSSYEQYF. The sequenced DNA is TGTGCCAGCAGTCTCCCGCCGAGCTCCTACGAGCAGTACTTC.